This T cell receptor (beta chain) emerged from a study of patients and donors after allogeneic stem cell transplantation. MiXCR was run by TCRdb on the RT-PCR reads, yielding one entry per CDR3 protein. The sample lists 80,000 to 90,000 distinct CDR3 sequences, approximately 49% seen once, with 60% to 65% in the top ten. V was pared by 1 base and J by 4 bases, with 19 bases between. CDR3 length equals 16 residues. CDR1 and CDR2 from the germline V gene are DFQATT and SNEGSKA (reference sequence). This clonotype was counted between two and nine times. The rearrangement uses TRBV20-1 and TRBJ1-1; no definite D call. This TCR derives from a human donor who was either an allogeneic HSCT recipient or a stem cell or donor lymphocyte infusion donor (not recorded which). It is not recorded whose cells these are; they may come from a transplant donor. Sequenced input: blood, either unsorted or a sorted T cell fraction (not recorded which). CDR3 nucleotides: TGCAGTGCTAGAGCACGGCGGGGAGGTTCGTTCACTGAAGCTTTCTTT. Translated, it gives CSARARRGGSFTEAFF.